This TCR beta chain was retrieved from a study of OX40 agonist ivuxolimab in advanced cancers. Overall study: Ivuxolimab, an antibody that agonizes OX40 (CD134), was administered to the patients. Study-level findings and limits: Low clonal expansion, among the lowest seen, marked partial responders at 0.1-3.0 mg/kg.

V lost 4 bases to trimming and J lost 8 bases, with 12 bases between them. Germline CDR1 and CDR2: MDHEN and SYDVKM. This CDR3 is 13 amino acids long. A single count supports this clone. Its antigen is undetermined. Method: immunoSEQ multiplex PCR; TCRdb's copy keeps in-frame clones and lacks some. This table holds about 19,000 clones, over 75% found once. The chain carries TRBV28 and TRBJ2-1; possible D gene TRBD1, 5 bases. The TCR originated in an adult with an advanced solid tumor such as melanoma, head and neck, liver or kidney cancer. The sequencing used CD4+ or CD8+ T cells sorted from blood, collected in a trial of the OX40 agonist ivuxolimab. The CDR3 loop is CASSYRSRDEQFF. CDR3 nucleotides: TGTGCCAGCAGTTACCGCTCCAGGGATGAGCAGTTCTTC.